The 20 T cell receptor beta chains below were found in one sample sequenced in a study of T cells in Graves' hyperthyroidism and ophthalmopathy. Amplified TCR beta CDR3 regions came from RNA transcripts. The primer set for the first-round RT-PCR of the TCR CDR3 was HTBI. TCRdb re-called the multiplex PCR reads through MiXCR, storing one row per CDR3 protein. The sample yields more than 450,000 distinct CDR3 sequences, 15% to 20% seen once. The specimen sequenced was blood. The receptors were sampled from a middle-aged man with Graves' ophthalmopathy.

This clonotype was seen a few times. The chain carries TRBV12-5 and TRBJ1-5, with D possibly TRBD1 on 5 matching bases. Germline-derived CDR1 and CDR2 are LGHNT and FRNRAP. V dropped 1 base and J dropped 6 bases, with 40 bases sitting between them. The CDR3 consists of 24 residues. The CDR3 loop reads CASGLEAGPPRTAIARKEGQPQHF. The CDR3 nucleotides are TGTGCTAGTGGTTTGGAAGCGGGACCCCCTAGAACTGCGATCGCGAGGAAAGAGGGTCAGCCCCAGCATTTT.

Worth noting for this clonotype: Given a much more abundant clone one base away, this may be a read error. The chain uses TRBV3-1 and TRBJ1-2; unclear D gene. The ends were cut back, 4 bases at V and 8 bases at J, with 14 bases in the middle. From germline, CDR1 is LGHDT and CDR2 YNNKEL (reference sequence). The CDR3 runs 13 residues. CDR3 nucleotides: TGTGCCAGCAGCCGCGTGTCCGGGGAGGGCTACACCTTC. Translating it yields CASSRVSGEGYTF.

The V call is TRBV28, the J call TRBJ1-2; TRBD1 is a possible D gene (6 bases). CDR1 is MDHEN and CDR2 is SYDVKM in the germline V gene. CDR3 length: 13 amino acids. The ends were cut back, 4 bases at V and 7 bases at J, with 13 bases in the middle. The chain's CDR3 is CASSSWGRPGYTF. The CDR3 nucleotides read TGTGCCAGCAGTTCATGGGGGCGCCCTGGCTACACCTTC.

This clonotype has a count of ten or more. The chain combines TRBV3-1 with TRBJ2-7; the match to TRBD1 covers 9 bases. This CDR3 region has 15 residues. CDR1 and CDR2 from the germline V gene are LGHDT and YNNKEL (reference sequence). V dropped 3 bases and J dropped 4; count of bases not matched to a gene: 7. CDR3 DNA: TGTGCCAGCAGCCACCCCCGGGACAGGGTGTACGAGCAGTACTTC. Residues: CASSHPRDRVYEQYF.

This clonotype was recorded at least ten times. The rearrangement uses TRBV20-1 and TRBJ1-1, with 7 bases that match TRBD1. Germline V gene lookup returns CDR1 DFQATT and CDR2 SNEGSKA (reference sequence). The junction had 10 bases not matched to a gene; V was cut back by 4 bases and J by 2 bases. The CDR3 sequence is 15 residues long. In DNA form, the CDR3 reads TGCAGTGCTACAGACCCCGGGACAGATAACACTGAAGCTTTCTTT. Translation: CSATDPGTDNTEAFF.

This clonotype has just a few counts. V and J are TRBV2 and TRBJ2-2; a weak D match, TRBD1 (7 bases). The CDR3 loop spans 16 amino acids. Germline lookup yields CDR1 SNHLY and CDR2 FYNNEI. The V gene lost 5 bases and the J gene lost 6 bases, with 19 bases spanning the gap. CDR3 protein: CASSWYGTGEAGELFF. The CDR3 DNA reads TGTGCCAGCAGTTGGTATGGAACAGGGGAGGCCGGGGAGCTGTTTTTT.

This clonotype was seen a few times. V gene TRBV5-6 combines with J gene TRBJ2-7, with TRBD2 matching 11 bases. V gave up 5 bases and J gave up 3 bases; unmatched junction bases: 7. The CDR3 is 15 residues long. The germline V gene has CDR1 SGHDT and CDR2 YYEEEE. The CDR3 region is CASSFIAGGLYEQYF. The CDR3 bases are TGTGCCAGCAGTTTCATAGCGGGAGGGCTCTACGAGCAGTACTTC.

This clonotype was observed many times. The genes are TRBV29-1 and TRBJ1-1; D is perhaps TRBD1 (5 bases). The CDR3 sequence is 16 residues long. The V gene lost 6 bases and the J gene lost 1 base, with 21 bases spanning the gap. CDR1 and CDR2 (germline): SQVTM, ANQGSEA. CDR3 sequence (DNA): TGCAGCGTGGGGCGGAGCGGGGTCAGCCCGAACACTGAAGCTTTCTTT. Protein product: CSVGRSGVSPNTEAFF.

As to this clonotype: This may stem from a read error, because a much larger clone lies one nucleotide away. CDR3 DNA: TGTGCCAGCAGCGGAGACAGGGGGCTTGGTGAGCAGTTCTTC. Amino acid sequence: CASSGDRGLGEQFF. V gene TRBV11-2 combines with J gene TRBJ2-1, with 10 bases that match TRBD1. The length of the CDR3 is 14 residues. J was trimmed by 9 bases and V by 5 bases; bases with no gene match: 7. Germline V gene data show CDR1 as SGHAT and CDR2 as FQNNGV.

V gene TRBV20-1 combines with J gene TRBJ2-3, with 9 bases lining up with TRBD2. CDR1 is DFQATT and CDR2 is SNEGSKA in the germline V gene (reference sequence). This CDR3 comprises 13 residues. V lost 5 bases and J lost 3; bases outside the gene matches: 3. The CDR3 here is CSAEREETDTQYF. For the CDR3, the DNA is TGCAGTGCTGAGCGGGAGGAGACAGATACGCAGTATTTT.

This clonotype was picked up a small number of times. The rearrangement uses TRBV27 and TRBJ1-2; D possibly corresponds to TRBD1 (5 bases). The germline V gene encodes CDR1 MNHEY and CDR2 SMNVEV (reference sequence). CDR3 length equals 15 residues. With 4 bases removed from V and 8 bases from J, the gap between germline ends came to 20 bases. In DNA form, the CDR3 reads TGTGCCAGCAGTTCGCAGGGTCTCGGTCTTAAGGGCTACACCTTC. Its protein product is CASSSQGLGLKGYTF.

This clonotype was seen ten or more times. The chain employs TRBV19 and TRBJ2-2; no definite D call. V was clipped by 9 bases and J by 5 bases, with 10 bases between them. Per germline, CDR1 LNHDA and CDR2 SQIVND (reference sequence). The CDR3 totals 12 residues. CDR3 sequence reads: CASSPGTGELFF. In DNA, the CDR3 is TGTGCCAGCTCACCAGGAACCGGGGAGCTGTTTTTT.

This clonotype was seen a handful of times. Being one base from a much bigger clone, this may be a read error. This chain uses TRBV4-2 with TRBJ2-3; tentative D call: TRBD1 (5 bases). Germline V gives CDR1 LGHNA, CDR2 YNFKEQ. The CDR3 is 12 residues long. Trimming took off 2 bases at V and 5 bases at J, with 5 bases between the two ends. The CDR3 nucleotides are TGTGCCAGCAGCCAAAGGGGAGATACGCAGTATTTT. Translating it yields CASSQRGDTQYF.

This clonotype was counted ten times or more. CDR3 coding DNA: TGTGCCAGCAGAACGGTCGAGCAGTACTTC. The encoded protein is CASRTVEQYF. This rearrangement joins TRBV2 to TRBJ2-7, with D unresolved. The length of the CDR3 is 10 residues. V was shortened by 6 bases and J by 6 bases, with 6 bases between the two germline ends. CDR1 and CDR2 (germline): SNHLY, FYNNEI.

The CDR3 DNA reads as TGTGCCAGCAGCCCCCGGACAGCTGACACCGGGGAGCTGTTTTTT. This sequence encodes CASSPRTADTGELFF. The chain has TRBV6-1 and TRBJ2-2; possible D gene TRBD1, 6 bases. The CDR3 extends over 15 amino acids. Looked up from germline, CDR1 is MNHNS and CDR2 is SASEGT. V gave up 6 bases and J gave up 3 bases, with 14 bases separating them.

V usage is TRBV6-2 or TRBV6-3 and J usage is TRBJ2-7; 8 bases match TRBD2. V was pared by 2 bases and J by 2 bases, with 2 bases of the junction left unmatched. The germline V gene encodes CDR1 MNHEY and CDR2 SVGEGT. The CDR3 length is 14 residues. In DNA, the CDR3 is TGTGCCAGCAGTTACAGCGGGAGCGCCTACGAGCAGTACTTC. Its translation: CASSYSGSAYEQYF.

The CDR3 sequence is CASSAAGVKADTQYF. The CDR3 bases are TGTGCCAGCAGCGCAGCGGGAGTGAAGGCAGATACGCAGTATTTT. This sequence joins TRBV5-6 and TRBJ2-3; TRBD2 agrees at 8 bases. Per the germline V gene, CDR1 is SGHDT and CDR2 is YYEEEE. The CDR3 has 15 residues. The V and J ends lost 4 bases and 4 bases, in that order; junction bases with no gene match: 8.

The rearrangement joins TRBV6-1 to TRBJ1-4; 7 bases align to TRBD1. Germline V gene sequence: CDR1 MNHNS, CDR2 SASEGT. The CDR3 runs to 14 residues. With 3 bases clipped from V and 7 bases from J, the junction kept 5 bases outside the gene matches. The CDR3: CASSDRGQLEKLFF. The CDR3 DNA sequence: TGTGCCAGCAGTGATCGGGGACAGCTTGAAAAACTGTTTTTT.

The J gene is TRBJ2-2, the V gene TRBV7-8; 10 nucleotides align to TRBD2. The germline gives CDR1 SGHVS, CDR2 FQNEAQ. This CDR3 contains 18 residues. Germline trimming cut 6 bases from V and 7 bases from J; bases unmatched to any gene: 17. The CDR3 is CASRRDFLAGARGGELFF. The CDR3 region has the DNA TGTGCCAGCAGGAGAGATTTCCTAGCGGGGGCCCGCGGCGGGGAGCTGTTTTTT.

With respect to this clonotype: A read error may explain this, as a much larger clone is one base away. The rearrangement uses TRBV11-2 and TRBJ2-2; 8 bases are a match to TRBD2. Germline V lookup: CDR1 SGHAT, CDR2 FQNNGV. The CDR3 has 15 amino acids. The DNA of the CDR3 is TGTGCCAGCAGCTCCGGGGGGGGGAGGACCGGGGAGCCGTTTTTT. This sequence encodes CASSSGGGRTGEPFF. The full variable domain, its missing parts supplied by reference TRBV11-2 and TRBJ2-2, is EAGVAQSPRYKIIEKRQSVAFWCNPISGHATLYWYQQILGQGPKLLIQFQNNGVVDDSQLPKDRFSAERLKGVDSTLKIQPAKLEDSAVYLCASSSGGGRTGEPFFGEGSRLTVL.